The clone carrying this TCR beta chain was found a few times. TCRdb used MiXCR to reprocess the RT-PCR reads, holding one entry per CDR3 protein. There are some 200,000 distinct CDR3 sequences in the sample; roughly 12% occur only once, and around 32% lies in the top ten. The data originate from a study of response to subunit inactivated influenza vaccine. This CDR3 spans 15 amino acids. Looked up from germline, CDR1 is MDHEN and CDR2 is SYDVKM. The V end was cut by 4 bases, the J end by 2 bases, with 14 bases between. These data also featured in a second study, about T cells expressing NK-cell markers. According to that study: What made the TCR beta cDNA was 5'RACE template switching with UMIs. Serological testing identified most of the eight sequenced donors as HCMV-seropositive and one as seronegative. In several experiments, sorting was confined to alpha-beta TCR T cells through use of an anti-gamma-delta TCR antibody. The CD3+CD56-NKG2C+ fraction of a handful of donors was likewise dominated by these clonotypes. Expanded NKG2C+ T cell clones had unclear HCMV specificity.

The sequence was obtained from a man between 50 and 59 years old who received an inactivated influenza vaccine. The chain employs TRBV28 and TRBJ1-1; D may be TRBD1 (6 bases). Sequencing used CD8+ T cells sorted from PBMCs, obtained less than 13 days after vaccination. The CDR3 sequence is CASSSHREQNTEAFF. Written as DNA, the CDR3 is TGTGCCAGCAGTTCCCACAGGGAGCAAAACACTGAAGCTTTCTTT.